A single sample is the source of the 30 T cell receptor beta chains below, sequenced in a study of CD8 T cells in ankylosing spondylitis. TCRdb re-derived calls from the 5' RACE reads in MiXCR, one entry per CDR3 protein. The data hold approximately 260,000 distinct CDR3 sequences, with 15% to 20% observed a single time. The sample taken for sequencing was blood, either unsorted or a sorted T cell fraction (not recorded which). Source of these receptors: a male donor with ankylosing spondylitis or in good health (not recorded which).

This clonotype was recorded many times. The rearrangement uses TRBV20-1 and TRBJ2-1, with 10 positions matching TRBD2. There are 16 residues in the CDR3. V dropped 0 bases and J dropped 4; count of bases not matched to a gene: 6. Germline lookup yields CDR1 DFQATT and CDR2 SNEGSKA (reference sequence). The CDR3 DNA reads TGCAGTGCTAGAGATCTTGCTAGCGGGAGTTACAATGAGCAGTTCTTC. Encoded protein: CSARDLASGSYNEQFF.

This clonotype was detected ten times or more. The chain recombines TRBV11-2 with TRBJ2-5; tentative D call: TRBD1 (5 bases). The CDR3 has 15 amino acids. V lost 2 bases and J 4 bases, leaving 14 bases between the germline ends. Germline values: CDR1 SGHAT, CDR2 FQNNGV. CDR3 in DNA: TGTGCCAGCAGCTTACACGGTCAGGGCATAGAGACCCAGTACTTC. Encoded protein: CASSLHGQGIETQYF.

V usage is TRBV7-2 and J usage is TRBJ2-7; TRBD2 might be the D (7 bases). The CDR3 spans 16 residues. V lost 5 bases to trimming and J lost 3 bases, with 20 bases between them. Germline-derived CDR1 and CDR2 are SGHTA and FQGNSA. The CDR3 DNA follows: TGTGCCAGCAGCCCAGGCGTGGCGGGGGACAACTACGAGCAGTACTTC. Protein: CASSPGVAGDNYEQYF.

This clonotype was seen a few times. CDR3 amino acids: CASSNTTGTGDNQPQHF. As DNA, the CDR3 is TGTGCCAGCAGTAACACCACAGGCACCGGAGACAATCAGCCCCAGCATTTT. The chain recombines TRBV27 with TRBJ1-5, with D possibly TRBD1 on 5 matching bases. This CDR3 has 17 residues. The germline V and J ends were trimmed by 5 bases and 3 bases, with 20 bases remaining between them. The germline gives CDR1 MNHEY, CDR2 SMNVEV (reference sequence).

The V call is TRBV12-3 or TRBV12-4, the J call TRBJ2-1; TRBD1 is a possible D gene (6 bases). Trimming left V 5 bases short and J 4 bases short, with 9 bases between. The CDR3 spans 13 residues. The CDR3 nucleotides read TGTGCCAGCAGTCGGACAGTTTACAATGAGCAGTTCTTC. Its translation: CASSRTVYNEQFF.

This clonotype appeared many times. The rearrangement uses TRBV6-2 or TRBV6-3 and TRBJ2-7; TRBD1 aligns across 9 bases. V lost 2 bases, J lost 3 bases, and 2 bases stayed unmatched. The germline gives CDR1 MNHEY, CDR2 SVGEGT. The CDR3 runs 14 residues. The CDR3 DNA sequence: TGTGCCAGCAGTTACGGGGACAGGGACTACGAGCAGTACTTC. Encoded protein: CASSYGDRDYEQYF.

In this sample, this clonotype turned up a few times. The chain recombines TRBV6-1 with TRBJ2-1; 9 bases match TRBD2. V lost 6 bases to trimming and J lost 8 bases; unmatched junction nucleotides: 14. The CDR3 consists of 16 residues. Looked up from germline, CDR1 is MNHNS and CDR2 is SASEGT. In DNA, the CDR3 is TGTGCCAGCAGAAACCATCCCGGGACTAGCATCGATGAGCAGTTCTTC. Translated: CASRNHPGTSIDEQFF.

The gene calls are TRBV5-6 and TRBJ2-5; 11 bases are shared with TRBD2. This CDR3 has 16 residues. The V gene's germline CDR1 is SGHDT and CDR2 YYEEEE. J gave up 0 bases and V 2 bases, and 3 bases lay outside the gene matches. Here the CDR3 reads CASSLLGLADQETQYF. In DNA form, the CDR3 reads TGTGCCAGCAGCTTACTGGGACTAGCGGACCAAGAGACCCAGTACTTC.

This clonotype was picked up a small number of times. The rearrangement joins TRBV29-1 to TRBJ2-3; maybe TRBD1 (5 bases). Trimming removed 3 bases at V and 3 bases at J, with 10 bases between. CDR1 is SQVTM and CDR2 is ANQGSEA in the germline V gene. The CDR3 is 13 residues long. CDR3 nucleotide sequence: TGCAGCGTTGACCCAGGGTATACAGATACGCAGTATTTT. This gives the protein CSVDPGYTDTQYF.

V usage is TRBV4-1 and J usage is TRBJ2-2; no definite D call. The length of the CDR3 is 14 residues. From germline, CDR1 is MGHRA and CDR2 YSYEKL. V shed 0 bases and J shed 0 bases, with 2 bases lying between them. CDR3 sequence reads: CASSQDSNTGELFF. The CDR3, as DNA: TGCGCCAGCAGCCAAGATTCGAACACCGGGGAGCTGTTTTTT.

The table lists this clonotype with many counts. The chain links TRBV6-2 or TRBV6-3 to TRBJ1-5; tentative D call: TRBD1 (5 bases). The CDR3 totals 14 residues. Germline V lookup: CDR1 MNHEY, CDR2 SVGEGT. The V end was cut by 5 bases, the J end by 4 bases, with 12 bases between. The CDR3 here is CASSQGFENQPQHF. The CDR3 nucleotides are TGTGCCAGCAGTCAGGGCTTTGAAAATCAGCCCCAGCATTTT.

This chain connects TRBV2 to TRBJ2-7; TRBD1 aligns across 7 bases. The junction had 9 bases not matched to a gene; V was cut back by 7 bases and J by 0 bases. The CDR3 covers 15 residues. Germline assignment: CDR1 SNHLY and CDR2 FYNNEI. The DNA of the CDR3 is TGTGCCAGCACCGAGGGGGCAGCCCACTCCTACGAGCAGTACTTC. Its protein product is CASTEGAAHSYEQYF.

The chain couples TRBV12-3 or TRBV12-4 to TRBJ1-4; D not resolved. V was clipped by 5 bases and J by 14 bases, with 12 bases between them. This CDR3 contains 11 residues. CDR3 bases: TGTGCCAGCAGTGACGAAGTCGTGCTGTTTTTT. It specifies CASSDEVVLFF.

The CDR3 reads CASSTPGLAGGDEQFF. CDR3 DNA: TGCGCCAGCAGCACGCCGGGACTAGCGGGAGGCGATGAGCAGTTCTTC. The chain has TRBV5-1 and TRBJ2-1; TRBD2 matches 15 bases. The CDR3 covers 16 residues. CDR1 and CDR2 (germline): SGHRS, YFSETQ. V trimming: 4 bases; J trimming: 8 bases; junction bases outside the gene matches: 7.

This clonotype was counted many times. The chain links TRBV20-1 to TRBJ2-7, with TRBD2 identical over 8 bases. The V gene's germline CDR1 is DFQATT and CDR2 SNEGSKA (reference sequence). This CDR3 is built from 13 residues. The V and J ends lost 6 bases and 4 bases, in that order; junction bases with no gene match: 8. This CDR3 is CSAQTGTRYEQYF. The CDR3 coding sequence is TGCAGTGCCCAAACCGGGACTAGATACGAGCAGTACTTC.

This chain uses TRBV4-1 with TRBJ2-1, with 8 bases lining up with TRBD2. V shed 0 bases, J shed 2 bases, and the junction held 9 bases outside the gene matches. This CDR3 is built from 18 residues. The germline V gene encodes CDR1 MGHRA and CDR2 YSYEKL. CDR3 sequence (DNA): TGCGCCAGCAGCCAAGAAGCCGGGGGGGCGGGACCCTACAATGAGCAGTTCTTC. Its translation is CASSQEAGGAGPYNEQFF.

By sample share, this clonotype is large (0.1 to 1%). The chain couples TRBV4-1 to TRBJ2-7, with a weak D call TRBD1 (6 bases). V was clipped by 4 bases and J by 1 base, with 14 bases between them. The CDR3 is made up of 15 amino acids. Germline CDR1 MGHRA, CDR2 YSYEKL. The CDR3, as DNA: TGCGCCAGCAGCCCGACCACGCAGGGGTCCTACGAGCAGTACTTC. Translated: CASSPTTQGSYEQYF.

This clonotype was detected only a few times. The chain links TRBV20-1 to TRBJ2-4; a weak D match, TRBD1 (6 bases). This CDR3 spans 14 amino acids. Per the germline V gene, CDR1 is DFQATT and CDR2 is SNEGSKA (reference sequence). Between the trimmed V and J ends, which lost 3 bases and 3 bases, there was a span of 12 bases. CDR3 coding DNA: TGCAGTGCTAGGTGGGACACCAACAAAAACATTCAGTACTTC. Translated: CSARWDTNKNIQYF.

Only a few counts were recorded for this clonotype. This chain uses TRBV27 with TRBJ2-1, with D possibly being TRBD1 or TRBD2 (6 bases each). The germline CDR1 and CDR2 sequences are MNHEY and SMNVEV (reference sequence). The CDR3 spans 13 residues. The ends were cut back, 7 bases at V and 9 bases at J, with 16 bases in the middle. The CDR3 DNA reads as TGTGCCAGCAACCCGGAGGGGGTGGGTGAGCAGTTCTTC. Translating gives CASNPEGVGEQFF.

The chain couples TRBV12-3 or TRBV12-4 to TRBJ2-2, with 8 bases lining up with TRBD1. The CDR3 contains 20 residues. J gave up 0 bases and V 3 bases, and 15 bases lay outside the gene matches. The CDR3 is CASSFGGLRGPLSNTGELFF. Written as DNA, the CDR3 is TGTGCCAGCAGTTTCGGGGGACTCAGGGGGCCATTATCGAACACCGGGGAGCTGTTTTTT.

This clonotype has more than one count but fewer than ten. The CDR3, as DNA: TGTGCCAGCAGTGAAAGGGCGGGAGGACAAGAGACCCAGTACTTC. Amino acid sequence: CASSERAGGQETQYF. The chain has TRBV2 and TRBJ2-5, with TRBD2 identical over 8 bases. CDR1 SNHLY and CDR2 FYNNEI come from the germline V gene. This CDR3 contains 15 residues. Trimming removed 2 bases from V and 2 bases from J; junction bases left unmatched: 4.

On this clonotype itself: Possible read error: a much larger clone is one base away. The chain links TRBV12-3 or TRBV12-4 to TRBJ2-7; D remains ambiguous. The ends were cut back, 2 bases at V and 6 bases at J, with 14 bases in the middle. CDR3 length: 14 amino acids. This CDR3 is CASSLSGRPFEQYF. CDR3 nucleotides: TGTGCCAGCAGTTTATCGGGCCGGCCCTTCGAGCAGTACTTC.

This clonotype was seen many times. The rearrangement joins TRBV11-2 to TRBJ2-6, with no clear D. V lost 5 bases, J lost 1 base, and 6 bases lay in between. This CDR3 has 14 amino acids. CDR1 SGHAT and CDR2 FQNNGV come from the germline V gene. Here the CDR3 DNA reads TGTGCCAGCAGCCTCTGGTCTGGGGCCAACGTCCTGACTTTC. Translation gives CASSLWSGANVLTF.

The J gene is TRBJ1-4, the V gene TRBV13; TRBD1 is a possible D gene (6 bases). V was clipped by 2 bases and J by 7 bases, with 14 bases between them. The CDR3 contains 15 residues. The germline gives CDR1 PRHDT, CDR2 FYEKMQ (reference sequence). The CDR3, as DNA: TGTGCCAGCAGCTTAAGGGGGGGTCAAGGTGAAAAACTGTTTTTT. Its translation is CASSLRGGQGEKLFF.

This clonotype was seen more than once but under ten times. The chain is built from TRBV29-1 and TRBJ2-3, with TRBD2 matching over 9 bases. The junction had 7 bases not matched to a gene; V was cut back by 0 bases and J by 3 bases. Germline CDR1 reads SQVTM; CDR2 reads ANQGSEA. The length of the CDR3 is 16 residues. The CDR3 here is CSVEEGSGSATDTQYF. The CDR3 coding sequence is TGCAGCGTTGAAGAGGGTAGCGGGAGTGCGACAGATACGCAGTATTTT.

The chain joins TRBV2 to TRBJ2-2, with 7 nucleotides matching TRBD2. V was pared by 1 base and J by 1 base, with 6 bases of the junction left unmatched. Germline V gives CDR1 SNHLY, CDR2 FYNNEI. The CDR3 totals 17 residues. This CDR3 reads CASSEGGLAVNTGELFF. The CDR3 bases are TGTGCCAGCAGTGAAGGGGGCCTAGCGGTGAACACCGGGGAGCTGTTTTTT. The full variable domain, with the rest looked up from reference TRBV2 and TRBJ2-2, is EPEVTQTPSHQVTQMGQEVILRCVPISNHLYFYWYRQILGQKVEFLVSFYNNEISEKSEIFDDQFSVERPDGSNFTLKIRSTKLEDSAMYFCASSEGGLAVNTGELFFGEGSRLTVL.

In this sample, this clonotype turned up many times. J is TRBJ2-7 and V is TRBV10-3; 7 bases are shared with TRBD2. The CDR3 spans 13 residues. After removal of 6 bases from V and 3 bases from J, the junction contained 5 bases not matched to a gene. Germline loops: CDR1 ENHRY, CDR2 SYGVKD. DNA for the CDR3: TGTGCCATCAGACAAGCGGGAAACTACGAGCAGTACTTC. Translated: CAIRQAGNYEQYF.

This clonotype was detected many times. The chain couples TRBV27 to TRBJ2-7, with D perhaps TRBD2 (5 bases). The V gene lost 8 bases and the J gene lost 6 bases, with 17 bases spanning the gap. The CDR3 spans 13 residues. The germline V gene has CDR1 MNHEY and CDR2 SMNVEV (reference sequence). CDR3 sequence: CASGTGVYSEQYF. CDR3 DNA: TGTGCCAGCGGAACCGGGGTGTACTCCGAGCAGTACTTC.

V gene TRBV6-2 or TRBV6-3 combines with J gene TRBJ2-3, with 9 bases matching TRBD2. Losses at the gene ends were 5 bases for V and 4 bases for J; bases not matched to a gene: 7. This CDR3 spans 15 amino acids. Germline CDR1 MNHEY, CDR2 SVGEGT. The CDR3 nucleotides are TGTGCCAGCAGTCATCCGGGACTAGCATCAGATACGCAGTATTTT. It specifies CASSHPGLASDTQYF.

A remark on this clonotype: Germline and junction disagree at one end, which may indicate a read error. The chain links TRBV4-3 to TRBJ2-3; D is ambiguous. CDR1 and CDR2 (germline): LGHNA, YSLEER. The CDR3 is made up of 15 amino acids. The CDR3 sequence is CASRQGFGSTDTQYF. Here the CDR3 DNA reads TGCGCCAGCAGACAAGGTTTTGGGAGCACAGATACGCAGTATTTT.